These T cell receptor beta chains were read from a single sample in a study of shared clonotypes between healthy human individuals. The table came from immunoSEQ multiplex PCR; TCRdb's copy has only in-frame clones and leaves some out. The sample gives about 980,000 clones, approximately 76% of which show up once; nearly 1.5% is in the top ten. Material: memory CD4+ T cells sorted from blood. The receptors stem from a man in his late teens or twenties in good health. Both conserved end residues are part of each CDR3. Fields, in order: V gene, CDR3 protein.

TRBV5-1 CASSRSTPPADTQYF
TRBV14 CASSQGVGTPPYEQYF
TRBV2 CASHGGPQKLFF
TRBV19 CASSIDQRTGDGYTF
TRBV7-2 CASSLQGISYEQYF
TRBV5-1 CASSPGTGGSNQPQHF
TRBV19 CASRRRSGDYNEQFF
TRBV15 CATSRDPGQGALDGELFF
TRBV6-6 CASSRRNTPQQFF
TRBV19 CASSLPTGNTEAFF
TRBV11-2 CASSLGAVATNEKLFF
TRBV4-3 CASSQGVSSGANVLTF
TRBV5-1 CASRGDGNNEKLFF
TRBV11-2 CASSLAGQGNVDNSPLHF
TRBV5-4 CASRGQGVSSYNEQFF
TRBV10-3 CAISVDASNQPQHF
TRBV5-1 CASSSQGWSIYEQYF
TRBV4-3 CASSQGLGTGAYGYTF
TRBV27 CASSRPPGTSGAKNIQYF
TRBV28 CASSLGGALNEKLFF
TRBV10-3 CAISELAGWEGTEAFF
TRBV6-7 CASSSKKRTNTEAFF
TRBV6-6 CASSPRGLRTEAFF
TRBV2 CASTLHPGNYGYTF
TRBV25-1 CASSKVGGSYEQYF
TRBV15 CATSRDLTALQAF
TRBV7-8 CASSLDDSPYGYTF
TRBV5-6 CASSLSWLMNTEAFF
TRBV7-8 CASSLVASANTGELFF
TRBV6-6 CASMTGGPTNEKLFF
TRBV20-1 CSATGSYGYTF
TRBV7-2 CASSAGGASNQPQHF
TRBV7-9 CASSRGSYGYTF
TRBV7-8 CASSLSEAGRYEQYF
TRBV2 CASSGGTGNTEAFF
TRBV4-3 CASSQDRATGKTQYF